The following is a TCR beta chain sequence with its context. It has no known antigen specificity. One base away there is no much larger clone; base qualities are not given. From cysteine to phenylalanine, the CDR3 is 13 amino acids long. Only the CDR3 portion is preserved as DNA: 39 bases, with reading frame beginning at the first base. V is shortened by 8 bases, J by 1 base, and the region joining them spans 12 bases. Reading the germline V gene gives CDR1 MNHNS and CDR2 SASEGT. Healthy HIV-negative adults with no recently reported acute infections or vaccinations were included as donors. Every donor was a Caucasian adult residing in Nashville, Tennessee, USA. Magnetic negative selection was used to enrich CD4+ T cells, after which naive cells were positively selected on CD45RA and the negative fraction became the memory subset. Blood was collected by leukapheresis, and PBMCs were isolated by Ficoll-Histopaque density gradient centrifugation and then cryopreserved in liquid nitrogen vapor phase. Analytical flow cytometry was used to check the purity and quantity of each magnetically sorted T cell population. From each sorted fraction, genomic DNA was isolated and quantified by UV absorbance on a Nanodrop 2000c.

The entry originates in a study of shared clonotypes between healthy human individuals (TCRdb year 2020). About the full investigation: Three men and two women, aged 18 to 49 years, made up the cohort. For each donor, CD4 naive and CD4 memory were each run on three plates, CD8 naive on two plates, and CD8 memory on one plate. The study deeply sequenced blood TCR repertoires of about five healthy adults to estimate repertoire size and the extent of clonotype sharing between individuals. To increase sequencing depth and limit assay-specific biases, different laboratories used diverse techniques to prepare libraries and sequence TCR repertoires. Leukapheresis yielded between about 0.94 and 10 billion PBMCs per donor.

Using the deep immunoSEQ assay, multiplex PCR amplified TCR CDR3 regions from genomic DNA. For each cell subset, the extracted genomic DNA was distributed evenly across all wells of several immunoSEQ 96-well plates, and each plate served as one replicate. For sorted subsets, 200 ng of genomic DNA, equivalent to 25,000 to 35,000 T cell genomes, went into each replicate PCR. Purified libraries were quantified with a Qubit 3.0 fluorometer, sized on a Bioanalyzer 2100, and re-quantified with the KAPA Library Quantification kit. Each immunoSEQ 96-well plate was sequenced on its own single-read 150-cycle Illumina NextSeq 550 flow cell. In the source study's methods: Because the immunoSEQ output included only junctional sequences and no quality scores, the filtering could not be the same as the filtering used for full-length reads. Sequences were annotated with PyIR, a Python wrapper for IgBLAST v1.9, and V/J genes and CDR3 were assigned using IMGT germline references. Reads were removed for weak V/J assignments (E-value above 1e-6), missing CDR3, stop codons, out-of-frame junctions, or ambiguous translated residues. V3J clonotypes were defined as sequences sharing the same inferred V gene, J gene, and CDR3 amino acid sequence. Percentage overlap between repertoires was calculated by dividing the number of shared unique clonotypes by the size of the smaller repertoire. RTK rarefaction, the Chao1 estimator, and Recon v2.1 estimates of unobserved clonotypes were used to assess repertoire richness. For all TCRbeta clonotypes obtained by the gDNA method from a few donors, generation probabilities were computed with OLGA. TCRdb limited this immuneACCESS table to in-frame rearrangements with V and J called. A share of clones is missing; checked studies link under half to unresolved V genes, and the rest is unexplained. The DNA was the basis for D and trimming; V, J and clone size are from that table. The sample contains 2 million to 2.5 million clones, approximately 94% of them found a single time. The ten top clones hold less than 0.15% of the sample.

The study at large found these results: Pairwise subsampling indicated that sequencing depth was expected to affect the degree of clonotype sharing among donors. The genetic and exposure-history diversity represented was limited by the small number of donors. Sampling was limited to blood, and TCR repertoires in tissue likely differ from TCR repertoires in blood. Higher generation probabilities were observed for clonotypes shared by all four sorted-subset donors than for non-shared clonotypes. Rarefaction of sorted-subset datasets indicated incomplete sequencing despite the large sequencing depth. Sharing across several donors was observed for approximately 5% of naive CD4, about 3.2% of naive CD8, over 2% of memory CD4, and around 0.44% of memory CD8 clonotypes. Estimated clonotype richness was generally larger for naive than for memory subsets.

Here the chain combines TRBV6-1 and TRBJ2-7; the D region possibly corresponds to TRBD1 (6 bases align). The sequence was obtained from a man between 18 and 35 years old in good health. The source material was naive CD4+ T cells sorted from blood. What this sample's cell subset or site label stands for: CD45RA+ positively selected. The base sequence is TGTGCCAGCCGGAAAGGGGGTTCCTACGAGCAGTACTTC. The resulting protein is CASRKGGSYEQYF.